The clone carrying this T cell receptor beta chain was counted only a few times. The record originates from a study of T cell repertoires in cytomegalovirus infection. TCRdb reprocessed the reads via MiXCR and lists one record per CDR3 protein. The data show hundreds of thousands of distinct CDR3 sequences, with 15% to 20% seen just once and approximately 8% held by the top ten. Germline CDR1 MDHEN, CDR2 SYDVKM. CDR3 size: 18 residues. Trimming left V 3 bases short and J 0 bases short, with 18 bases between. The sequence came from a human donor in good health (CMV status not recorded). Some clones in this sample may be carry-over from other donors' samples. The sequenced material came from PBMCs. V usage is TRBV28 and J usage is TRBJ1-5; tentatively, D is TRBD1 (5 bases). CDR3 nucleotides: TGTGCCAGCAGTTTCCCTCTTTCGACAGAGTATAGCAATCAGCCCCAGCATTTT. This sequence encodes CASSFPLSTEYSNQPQHF.